This T cell receptor beta chain is from a study of shared clonotypes between healthy human individuals. The CDR3 is 20 amino acids. CDR1 and CDR2 (germline): GTSNPN, SVGIG (reference sequence). Trimming cost V 5 bases and J 2 bases; bases outside gene matches: 26. Adult donors, all healthy and HIV-negative, had no recent acute infections or vaccinations. Genomic DNA per cell subset filled all wells of several immunoSEQ plates. The sequencing of unsorted PBMC DNA took place on ten immunoSEQ deep assay plates. Sequencing used immunoSEQ multiplex PCR; TCRdb keeps in-frame clones, though not all of them. The data show some 530,000 clones, about 84% seen once.

Sequencing was carried out using PBMCs. J is TRBJ1-1 and V is TRBV30; 7 bases are shared with TRBD1. This sequence originates from a woman aged 40-49 years in good health. Some clones in this sample may be carry-over from other donors' samples. The DNA of the CDR3 is TGTGCCTGGGGGGCGTTCACAGGGGATCTATCCCACAACCAAAACACTGAAGCTTTCTTT. Translation: CAWGAFTGDLSHNQNTEAFF.